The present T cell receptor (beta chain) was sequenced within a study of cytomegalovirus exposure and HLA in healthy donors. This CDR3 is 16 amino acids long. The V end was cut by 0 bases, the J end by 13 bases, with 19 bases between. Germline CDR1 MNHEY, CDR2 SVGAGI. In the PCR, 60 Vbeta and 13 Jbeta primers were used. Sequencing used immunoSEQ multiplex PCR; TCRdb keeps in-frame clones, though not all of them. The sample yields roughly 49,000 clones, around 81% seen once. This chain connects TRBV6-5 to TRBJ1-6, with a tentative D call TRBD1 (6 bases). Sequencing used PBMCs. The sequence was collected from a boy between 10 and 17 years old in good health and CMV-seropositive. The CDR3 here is CASSYSSGGQSGPLHF. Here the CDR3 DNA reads TGTGCCAGCAGTTACTCGAGCGGGGGCCAGTCGGGGCCCCTCCACTTT.